The 21 T cell receptor beta chains given below trace back to one sample, sequenced in a study of T cell repertoires in cytomegalovirus infection. In TCRdb, the reads were re-called with MiXCR into one record per CDR3 protein. The sample shows about 740,000 distinct CDR3 sequences, less than 40% of them seen only once. Material for sequencing was PBMCs. The receptor source for this set is a human donor in good health (CMV status not recorded). Some clones in this sample may be carry-over from other donors' samples.

The V gene is TRBV12-3 or TRBV12-4, the J gene TRBJ2-2; D not resolved. This CDR3 is 15 amino acids long. Trimming removed 6 bases from V and 1 base from J, with 12 bases in between. This CDR3 is CASSRPIGNTGELFF. CDR3 sequence (DNA): TGTGCCAGCAGCCGACCCATTGGGAACACCGGGGAGCTGTTTTTT.

This clonotype was seen only a few times. The rearrangement links TRBV7-6 to TRBJ2-1, with 12 bases matching TRBD2. This CDR3 has 17 amino acids. Per the germline V gene, CDR1 is SGHVS and CDR2 is FNYEAQ. J was trimmed by 1 base and V by 2 bases; bases with no gene match: 3. CDR3 nucleotide sequence: TGTGCCAGCAGCTTAACTAGCGGGGGGATTTCCTACAATGAGCAGTTCTTC. Translating it yields CASSLTSGGISYNEQFF.

For this clonotype: One end of the junction varies from germline; a read error may be responsible. This sequence joins TRBV4-1 and TRBJ1-1, with D perhaps matching TRBD1 (6 bases). From germline, CDR1 is MGHRA and CDR2 YSYEKL. This CDR3 region has 14 residues. The CDR3 spells CSSSQATGKTEAFF. The CDR3 coding sequence is TGCTCCAGCAGCCAGGCTACAGGGAAGACTGAAGCTTTCTTT.

The genes are TRBV6-1 and TRBJ1-1; D might be TRBD1 (6 bases). Germline V gives CDR1 MNHNS, CDR2 SASEGT. The CDR3 is made up of 11 amino acids. V dropped 11 bases and J dropped 7 bases, with 14 bases sitting between them. Here the CDR3 reads CAVSQGIEAFF. The CDR3 DNA follows: TGTGCCGTCTCACAGGGCATTGAAGCTTTCTTT.

As DNA, the CDR3 is TGCAGTGCTCCATCCCTCTATGGCTACACCTTC. It translates to CSAPSLYGYTF. The chain is built from TRBV20-1 and TRBJ1-2, with D hard to call. Germline V gene data show CDR1 as DFQATT and CDR2 as SNEGSKA (reference sequence). Trimming removed 5 bases at V and 4 bases at J, with 8 bases between. CDR3 length equals 11 residues.

In regard to this clonotype: This may be a read error: a much more frequent sequence differs by one nucleotide. The chain links TRBV7-4 to TRBJ2-4, with D tentatively TRBD1 (5 bases). This CDR3 is 13 amino acids long. Germline CDR1 and CDR2: SGHVT and SQSDAQ. The V and J ends lost 3 bases and 7 bases respectively, with 10 bases between them. CDR3 bases: TGTGCCAGCAGCTTGGGCAAGGGGAACATTCAGTACTTC. Translated, it gives CASSLGKGNIQYF.

In its sample, this clonotype was seen a few times. This chain uses TRBV12-3 or TRBV12-4 with TRBJ2-6; possibly TRBD1 or TRBD2 for D (5 bases each). The CDR3 totals 20 residues. V was trimmed by 1 base and J by 1 base, leaving 20 bases between them. The CDR3 reads CASSLVGSGDGRSGANVLTF. In DNA, the CDR3 is TGTGCCAGCAGTTTAGTCGGTAGTGGGGACGGCCGTTCTGGGGCCAACGTCCTGACTTTC.

The chain carries TRBV29-1 and TRBJ1-1; maybe TRBD1 (5 bases). This CDR3 is 14 amino acids long. Trimming left V 2 bases short and J 4 bases short, with 14 bases between. Germline V gives CDR1 SQVTM, CDR2 ANQGSEA. The CDR3 nucleotides read TGCAGCGTTGAATTGGGGGGTAGAAGCACTGAAGCTTTCTTT. Translating it yields CSVELGGRSTEAFF. Complete variable domain (other parts from reference TRBV29-1 and TRBJ1-1): SAVISQKPSRDICQRGTSLTIQCQVDSQVTMMFWYRQQPGQSLTLIATANQGSEATYESGFVIDKFPISRPNLTFSTLTVSNMSPEDSSIYLCSVELGGRSTEAFFGQGTRLTVV.

This clonotype was recorded a few times. V is TRBV25-1 and J is TRBJ1-2; possible D gene TRBD1, 5 bases. This CDR3 comprises 15 residues. The V gene's germline CDR1 is MGHDK and CDR2 SYGVNS. V was clipped by 3 bases and J by 3 bases, with 14 bases between them. This chain's CDR3 is CASSDFGRGDYGYTF. CDR3 nucleotide sequence: TGTGCCAGCAGTGACTTCGGCCGAGGGGACTATGGCTACACCTTC.

On this clonotype itself: Possible read error: a much larger clone is one base away. CDR3 coding DNA: TGTGCCAGCAGTCCGCACTTTGACAAGGACCAAGAGACCCAGTACTTC. The encoded protein is CASSPHFDKDQETQYF. The rearrangement uses TRBV27 and TRBJ2-5; D gene unclear. This CDR3 contains 16 residues. Per germline, CDR1 MNHEY and CDR2 SMNVEV (reference sequence). V gave up 5 bases and J gave up 0 bases, with 16 bases separating them.

The CDR3 bases are TGCAGCGTGGACAGGACGAACACTGAAGCTTTCTTT. It translates to CSVDRTNTEAFF. This chain joins TRBV29-1 and TRBJ1-1; 7 bases are a match to TRBD1. Trimming cost V 6 bases and J 1 base; bases outside gene matches: 2. CDR3 size: 12 residues. Germline CDR1 SQVTM, CDR2 ANQGSEA.

This chain uses TRBV6-6 with TRBJ1-6, with unresolved D. V was cut by 0 bases and J by 3 bases, with 15 bases left in between. Per the germline V gene, CDR1 is MNHNY and CDR2 is SVGAGI (reference sequence). This CDR3 is built from 18 residues. The CDR3 loop reads CASSYSGSSLGYNSPLHF. CDR3 in DNA: TGTGCCAGCAGTTACTCTGGCAGCTCCCTGGGCTATAATTCACCCCTCCACTTT.

The rearrangement links TRBV20-1 to TRBJ1-2; 8 bases are shared with TRBD1. The ends lost 6 bases at V and 6 bases at J; junction bases unmatched: 21. The CDR3 has 17 amino acids. Looked up from germline, CDR1 is DFQATT and CDR2 is SNEGSKA (reference sequence). The CDR3 spells CSATPVGSRQGMDGYTF. For the CDR3, the DNA is TGCAGTGCCACCCCCGTCGGAAGTCGACAGGGGATGGATGGCTACACCTTC.

The chain combines TRBV27 with TRBJ2-5, with TRBD2 matching over 8 bases. Germline V CDR1 and CDR2: MNHEY, SMNVEV (reference sequence). There are 18 residues in the CDR3. V shed 0 bases and J 4 bases; nucleotides not matched to a gene: 13. Here the CDR3 DNA reads TGTGCCAGCAGTTTATCGAATCTTCCGGGGGGGTATCGAGAGACCCAGTACTTC. It specifies CASSLSNLPGGYRETQYF.

The V and J genes are TRBV5-6 and TRBJ1-5; 8 nucleotides align to TRBD1. The CDR3 sequence is 15 residues long. Germline V gene sequence: CDR1 SGHDT, CDR2 YYEEEE. V was pared by 2 bases and J by 4 bases, with 5 bases of the junction left unmatched. CDR3 sequence (DNA): TGTGCCAGCAGCTTCGCCGGGACAGGTAATCAGCCCCAGCATTTT. It encodes CASSFAGTGNQPQHF.

The chain links TRBV27 to TRBJ2-2; TRBD2 aligns across 10 bases. Germline V gene sequence: CDR1 MNHEY, CDR2 SMNVEV (reference sequence). V trimming: 5 bases; J trimming: 5 bases; junction bases outside the gene matches: 14. The CDR3 sequence is 18 residues long. The chain's CDR3 is CASSRDSGRLRNTGELFF. CDR3 coding DNA: TGTGCCAGCAGTCGAGATAGCGGGAGGTTGAGGAATACCGGGGAGCTGTTTTTT.

This clonotype was seen at least ten times. The chain is built from TRBV7-2 and TRBJ2-7, with D uncertain. In germline, CDR1 is SGHTA, CDR2 FQGNSA. The germline V and J ends were trimmed by 6 bases and 0 bases, with 18 bases remaining between them. The CDR3 length is 16 residues. CDR3 coding DNA: TGTGCCAGCAGAGACCACTTGGCACAAGGCTCCTACGAGCAGTACTTC. This sequence encodes CASRDHLAQGSYEQYF. Together with reference TRBV7-2 and TRBJ2-7, the CDR3 gives the full variable domain: GAGVSQSPSNKVTEKGKDVELRCDPISGHTALYWYRQSLGQGLEFLIYFQGNSAPDKSGLPSDRFSAERTGGSVSTLTIQRTQQEDSAVYLCASRDHLAQGSYEQYFGPGTRLTVT.

The chain carries TRBV19 and TRBJ1-1, with D uncertain. The CDR3 is 12 amino acids. The germline V and J ends were trimmed by 4 bases and 7 bases, with 10 bases remaining between them. Germline lookup yields CDR1 LNHDA and CDR2 SQIVND (reference sequence). CDR3 sequence (DNA): TGTGCCAGTAGTAAACCCAAGAATGAAGCTTTCTTT. This codes for CASSKPKNEAFF.

There are a few counts of this clonotype. J is TRBJ2-1 and V is TRBV18, with D possibly matching TRBD2 (6 bases). This CDR3 has 13 residues. The germline CDR1 and CDR2 sequences are KGHSH and LQKENI. V lost 2 bases and J 9 bases, leaving 11 bases between the germline ends. The CDR3 region has the DNA TGTGCCAGCTCACCAGATGGGGGAGGTGAGCAGTTCTTC. It encodes CASSPDGGGEQFF.

The J gene is TRBJ1-2, the V gene TRBV28, with a weak D call TRBD1 (5 bases). CDR1 and CDR2 (germline): MDHEN, SYDVKM. The CDR3 extends over 15 amino acids. Trimming shortened V by 5 bases and J by 6 bases, and 19 bases separated the two germline ends. The CDR3 sequence is CASSKLLTDNNGYTF. The CDR3 DNA is TGTGCCAGCAGTAAACTATTAACGGACAATAATGGCTACACCTTC.

On this clonotype: Lacking the conserved final phenylalanine or tryptophan, this CDR3 likely reflects a read error. This rearrangement joins TRBV6-1 to TRBJ2-1, with a weak D call TRBD1 (5 bases). V lost 0 bases and J 5 bases, leaving 14 bases between the germline ends. There are 16 residues in the CDR3. Per germline, CDR1 MNHNS and CDR2 SASEGT. The CDR3 DNA sequence: TGTGCCAGCAGTGAAGCTAGGGGCCCCCCGGACAATGAGCAGTTCTCC. Protein sequence: CASSEARGPPDNEQFS.